This TCR beta chain was captured by sequencing in a study of Graves' ophthalmopathy and Graves' hyperthyroidism. Study background: Specimen type is peripheral blood, obtained at initial diagnosis before any treatment.

Ten or more counts support this clonotype. Its antigen is not identified. Overall study results and limits: Blood also contained most of the expanded thyroid clonotypes above 0.001 frequency.

Stable hyperthyroidism meant no ophthalmopathy within 18 months of follow-up. Germline assignment: CDR1 SGHRS and CDR2 YFSETQ. CDR3 length: 17 residues. Trimming removed 1 base at V and 1 base at J, with 17 bases between. Beta-chain TCR CDR3 regions were amplified from RNA transcripts. Amplification began with first-round RT-PCR using HTBI primers, then second-round multiplex PCR was performed. A single record per CDR3 protein comes from TCRdb applying MiXCR to the multiplex PCR reads. The table includes about 380,000 distinct CDR3 sequences, about 16% detected once. The chain uses TRBV5-1 and TRBJ1-1; D not resolved. This sequence was found in a woman younger than 35 with stable Graves' hyperthyroidism. Sequencing was done on a sample of peripheral blood. The CDR3 loop reads CASSLSSRRLTNTEAFF. CDR3 nucleotide sequence: TGCGCCAGCAGCTTGTCTTCCCGTCGACTGACGAACACTGAAGCTTTCTTT.